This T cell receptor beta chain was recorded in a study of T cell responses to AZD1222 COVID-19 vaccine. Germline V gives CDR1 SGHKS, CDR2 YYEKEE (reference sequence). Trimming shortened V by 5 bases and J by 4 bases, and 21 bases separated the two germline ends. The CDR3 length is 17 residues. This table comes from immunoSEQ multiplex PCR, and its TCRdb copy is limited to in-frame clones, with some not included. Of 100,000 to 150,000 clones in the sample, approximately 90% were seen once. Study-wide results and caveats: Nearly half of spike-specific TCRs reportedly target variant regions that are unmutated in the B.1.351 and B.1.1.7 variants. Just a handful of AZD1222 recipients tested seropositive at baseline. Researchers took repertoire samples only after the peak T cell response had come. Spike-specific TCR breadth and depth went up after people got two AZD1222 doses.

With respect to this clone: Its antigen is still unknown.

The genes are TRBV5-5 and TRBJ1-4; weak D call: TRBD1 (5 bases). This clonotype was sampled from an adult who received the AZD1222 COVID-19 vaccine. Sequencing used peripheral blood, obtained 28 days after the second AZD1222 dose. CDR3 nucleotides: TGTGCCAGCAGTCTCTTGGGGGGGATCTCCGGTAATGAAAAACTGTTTTTT. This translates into CASSLLGGISGNEKLFF.